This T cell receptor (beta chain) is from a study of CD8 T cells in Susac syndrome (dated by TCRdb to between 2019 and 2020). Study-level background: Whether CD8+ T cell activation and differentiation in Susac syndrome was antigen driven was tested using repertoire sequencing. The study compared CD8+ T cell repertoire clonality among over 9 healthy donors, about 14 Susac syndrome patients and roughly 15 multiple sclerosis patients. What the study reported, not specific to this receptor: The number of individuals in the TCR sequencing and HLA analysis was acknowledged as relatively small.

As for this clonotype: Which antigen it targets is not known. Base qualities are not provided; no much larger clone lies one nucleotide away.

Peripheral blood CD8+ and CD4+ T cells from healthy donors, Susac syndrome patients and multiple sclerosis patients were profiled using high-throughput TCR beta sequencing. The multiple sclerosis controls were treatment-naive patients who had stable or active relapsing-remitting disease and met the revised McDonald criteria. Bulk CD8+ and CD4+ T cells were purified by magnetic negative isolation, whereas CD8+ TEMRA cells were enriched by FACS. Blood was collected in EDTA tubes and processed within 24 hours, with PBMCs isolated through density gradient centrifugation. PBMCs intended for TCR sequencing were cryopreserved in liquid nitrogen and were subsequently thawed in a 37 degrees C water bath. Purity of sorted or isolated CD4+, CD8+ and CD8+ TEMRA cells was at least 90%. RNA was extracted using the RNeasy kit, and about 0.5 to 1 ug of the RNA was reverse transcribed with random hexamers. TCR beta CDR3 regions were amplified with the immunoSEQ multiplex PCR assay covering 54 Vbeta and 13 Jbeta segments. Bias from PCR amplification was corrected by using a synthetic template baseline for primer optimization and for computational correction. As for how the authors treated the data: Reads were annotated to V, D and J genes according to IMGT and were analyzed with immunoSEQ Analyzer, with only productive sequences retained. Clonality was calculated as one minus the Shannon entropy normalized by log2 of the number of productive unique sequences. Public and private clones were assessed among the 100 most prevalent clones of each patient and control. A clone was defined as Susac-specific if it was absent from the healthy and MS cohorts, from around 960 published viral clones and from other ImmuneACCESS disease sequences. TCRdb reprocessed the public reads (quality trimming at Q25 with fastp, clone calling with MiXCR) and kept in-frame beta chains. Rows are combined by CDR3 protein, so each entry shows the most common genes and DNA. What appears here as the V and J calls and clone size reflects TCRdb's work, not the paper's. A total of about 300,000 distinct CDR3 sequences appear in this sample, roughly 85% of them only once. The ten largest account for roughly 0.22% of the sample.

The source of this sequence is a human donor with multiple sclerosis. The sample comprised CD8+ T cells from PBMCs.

The DNA sequence is given as TGTGCCAGCTCACCCCCCGGGGGACAGGAGTACACCGGGGAGCTGTTTTTT. This yields the protein CASSPPGGQEYTGELFF. The chain employs TRBV18 and TRBJ2-2; the junction holds 8 bases that match TRBD1. The CDR3 runs 17 residues from the cysteine to the phenylalanine. Only the CDR3 portion is preserved as DNA: 51 bases, with reading frame beginning at the first base. Based on the germline V gene, the CDR1 and CDR2 sequences are KGHSH and LQKENI. Germline trimming amounts to 3 bases on V and 3 bases on J, with 9 as the count of junction bases outside the gene matches.